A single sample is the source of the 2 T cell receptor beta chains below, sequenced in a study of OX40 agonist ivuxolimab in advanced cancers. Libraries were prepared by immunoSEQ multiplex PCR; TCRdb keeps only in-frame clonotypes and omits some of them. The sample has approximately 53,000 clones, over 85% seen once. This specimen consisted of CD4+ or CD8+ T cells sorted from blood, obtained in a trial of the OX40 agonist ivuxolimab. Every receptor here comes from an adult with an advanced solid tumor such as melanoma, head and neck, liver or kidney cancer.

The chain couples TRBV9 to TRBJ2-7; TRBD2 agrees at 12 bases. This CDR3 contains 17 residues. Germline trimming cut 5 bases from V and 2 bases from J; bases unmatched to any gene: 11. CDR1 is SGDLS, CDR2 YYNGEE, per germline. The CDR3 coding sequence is TGTGCCAGCAGTGAGACTAGCGGGAGAGGGGGCGCCTACGAGCAGTACTTC. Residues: CASSETSGRGGAYEQYF.

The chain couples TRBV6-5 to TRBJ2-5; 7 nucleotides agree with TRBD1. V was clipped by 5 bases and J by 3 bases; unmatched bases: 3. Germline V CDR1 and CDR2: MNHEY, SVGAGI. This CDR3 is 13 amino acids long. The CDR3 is CASSPQGEETQYF. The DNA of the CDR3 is TGTGCCAGCAGTCCCCAGGGGGAAGAGACCCAGTACTTC.